This T cell receptor (beta chain) originates from a study of T cell responses to AZD1222 COVID-19 vaccine. Note on this clone: Its antigen is unidentified.

Study-level points and caveats: No day 14 peak samples; only post-peak repertoires were characterized. In a largely white British group with more females than males, clonal diversity was possibly underestimated. Just five to seven people given AZD1222 tested seropositive at baseline.

V was clipped by 7 bases and J by 4 bases, with 5 bases between them. The germline V gene has CDR1 LNHDA and CDR2 SQIVND (reference sequence). The CDR3 consists of 11 residues. Generated by immunoSEQ multiplex PCR, the TCRdb table keeps only in-frame clones and is missing some. The sample lists 200,000 to 250,000 clones, approximately 94% occurring once. This sequence was found in an adult who received the MenACWY meningococcal vaccine as a control. The chain employs TRBV19 and TRBJ1-3; D gene uncertain. This sample comprised peripheral blood, obtained 28 days after the second dose of the MenACWY control vaccine. CDR3 DNA sequence: TGTGCCAGTAAGACGGGAAACACCATATATTTT. It is translated as CASKTGNTIYF.